This is a list of T cell receptor beta chains from one sample in a study of cytomegalovirus exposure and HLA in healthy donors. Profiling relied on immunoSEQ multiplex PCR, and the TCRdb table lists in-frame clones only, not all of them. The sample records about 77,000 clones, under 80% being singletons. The specimen was PBMCs. The origin of the receptors is a man in his forties or fifties in good health and CMV-seronegative. Both conserved end residues are part of each CDR3. The D gene is left open where the match is weak. Clone size is stated in some rows and not others, as once, few, many or a class when expanded.

cdr3_nt	cdr3_aa	v_call	d_call	j_call	clone_size	cdr3_length
TGCGCCAGCAGAGTCACAGGGGATAGCAATCAGCCCCAGCATTTT	CASRVTGDSNQPQHF	TRBV5-1	TRBD1	TRBJ1-5	-	15
TGTGCCAGCAGCGCTAGCGTAACGAACACCGGGGAGCTGTTTTTT	CASSASVTNTGELFF	TRBV9	-	TRBJ2-2	-	15
TGTGCCAGCAGCTTGCAGGGAAATACCGGGGAGCTGTTTTTT	CASSLQGNTGELFF	TRBV7-9	-	TRBJ2-2	-	14
TGTGCCAGCAGTTACCTAGAACCGACTAGACTAGACGAGCAGTACTTC	CASSYLEPTRLDEQYF	TRBV6-6	-	TRBJ2-7	once	16
TGTGCCAGCAGCTCCGGACAGGGGGGGGTTCGTGAGACCCAGTACTTC	CASSSGQGGVRETQYF	TRBV5-5	TRBD1	TRBJ2-5	-	16
TGCGCCAGCAGCCAATCAAGGCGGACAGGCTCTGAAGCTTTCTTT	CASSQSRRTGSEAFF	TRBV4-1	TRBD1	TRBJ1-1	-	15
TGTGCCATCAGTGAACGGGATCTCTCTGGGGCCAACGTCCTGACTTTC	CAISERDLSGANVLTF	TRBV10-3	-	TRBJ2-6	-	16
TGCAGCGTGCACAGGGGGCAAGGGACTGAAGCTTTCTTT	CSVHRGQGTEAFF	TRBV29-1	TRBD1	TRBJ1-1	-	13
TGCGCCACCCAAAGGTCGGGACAGGGGAACACCGGGGAGCTGTTTTTT	CATQRSGQGNTGELFF	TRBV5-1	TRBD1	TRBJ2-2	-	16
TGCAGCGTTACAGGGAACACTGAAGCTTTCTTT	CSVTGNTEAFF	TRBV29-1	-	TRBJ1-1	few	11
TGTGCCAGCACGACATGGGGACAGGGGTGGGGAAACACCATATATTTT	CASTTWGQGWGNTIYF	TRBV5-6	TRBD1	TRBJ1-3	-	16
TGTGCCAGCAGCTTAAGGGGTTCCTACAATGAGCAGTTCTTC	CASSLRGSYNEQFF	TRBV7-9	-	TRBJ2-1	-	14
TGCGCCAGCACCCGACAGTGCGTGGGTGAAAAACTGTTTTTT	CASTRQCVGEKLFF	TRBV23-1	-	TRBJ1-4	-	14
TGTGCCAGCAAACGGACAGTGAACACTGAAGCTTTCTTT	CASKRTVNTEAFF	TRBV28	-	TRBJ1-1	-	13
TGTGCCAGCAGCTTGCTCTCTTCTCAACCTGCGCCGTACTTC	CASSLLSSQPAPYF	TRBV5-6	-	TRBJ2-5	-	14
TGTGCCAGCGGAGCCCATTACAATGAGCAGTTCTTC	CASGAHYNEQFF	TRBV7-8	-	TRBJ2-1	-	12
TGTGCCAGCTCACCACGCGAGACAGGGTACATGAACACTGAAGCTTTCTTT	CASSPRETGYMNTEAFF	TRBV18	TRBD1	TRBJ1-1	-	17
TGTGCCAGCAGGGACGGACAGAGGCAGCCCCAGCATTTT	CASRDGQRQPQHF	TRBV2	-	TRBJ1-5	-	13
TGCGCCAGCAGCTTGGACACCAATCAGCCCCAGCATTTT	CASSLDTNQPQHF	TRBV5-1	-	TRBJ1-5	-	13
TGTGCCAGCAGCGGATCGGACAGAGCGAACACTGAAGCTTTCTTT	CASSGSDRANTEAFF	TRBV7-8	-	TRBJ1-1	once	15
TGTGCCAGCACCCTAGCGAGCGGGGGCCTAAATGAGCAGTTCTTC	CASTLASGGLNEQFF	TRBV7-8	TRBD2	TRBJ2-1	-	15
TGTGCCAGCAGCCCCTCCCAGGGGGGTAGGTACGAGCAGTACTTC	CASSPSQGGRYEQYF	TRBV4-2	-	TRBJ2-7	few	15
TGTGCCAGCAGAACCGGGGGCACTGAAGCTTTCTTT	CASRTGGTEAFF	TRBV6-5	-	TRBJ1-1	-	12
TGTGCCACCAGTCTTACAGGGGATCAGCCCCAGCATTTT	CATSLTGDQPQHF	TRBV15	TRBD1	TRBJ1-5	-	13
TGTGCCAGCAGCTTAGGCCAGGGTGACAATCAGCCCCAGCATTTT	CASSLGQGDNQPQHF	TRBV5-8	-	TRBJ1-5	once	15
TGTGCCAGCAGTTTGTTGCGAGGGGGCGATCAGCCCCAGCATTTT	CASSLLRGGDQPQHF	TRBV28	TRBD1	TRBJ1-5	-	15
TGTGCCATCAGTATAGGGGGCAGGATCGAAGAGACCCAGTACTTC	CAISIGGRIEETQYF	TRBV10-3	TRBD1	TRBJ2-5	-	15
TGTGCCAGCATAACAGGGGATCAGCCCCAGCATTTT	CASITGDQPQHF	TRBV28	TRBD1	TRBJ1-5	-	12
TGTGCCAGCAGTCCACATACGGGTACCATTGAAGCTTTCTTT	CASSPHTGTIEAFF	TRBV6-6	-	TRBJ1-1	-	14
TGTGCCAGCAGCCGTACCAGCTCTGGAAACACCATATATTTT	CASSRTSSGNTIYF	TRBV14	-	TRBJ1-3	few	14
TGTGCCAGCAGTGAAGCTACACCGGGGGAGCTGTTTTTT	CASSEATPGELFF	TRBV6-1	-	TRBJ2-2	-	13
TGCGCCAGCAGCTCCAATAGCGGGAGTCATTACGAGCAGTACTTC	CASSSNSGSHYEQYF	TRBV5-1	TRBD2	TRBJ2-7	-	15
TGCGCCAGCAGCCCCGGGACAGCTAAAGGGGAGCTGTTTTTT	CASSPGTAKGELFF	TRBV5-1	TRBD1	TRBJ2-2	-	14
TGTGCCACCAGCAAGGGACTAGCGGGAGTGGCATACAATGAGCAGTTCTTC	CATSKGLAGVAYNEQFF	TRBV15	TRBD2	TRBJ2-1	-	17
TGTGCCAGCAGCCAAGGAGGGGGGGCAGGGAGCGATGAGCAGTTCTTC	CASSQGGGAGSDEQFF	TRBV4-2	-	TRBJ2-1	-	16
TGCGCCAGCAGCGCCCTCGGGGACAGGCAATTCTCTGGGGCCAACGTCCTGACTTTC	CASSALGDRQFSGANVLTF	TRBV5-1	TRBD1	TRBJ2-6	-	19
TGTGCCAGCAGTGTCTCACAGGGGGCGGCAGAGACCCAGTACTTC	CASSVSQGAAETQYF	TRBV25-1	TRBD1	TRBJ2-5	-	15
TGTGCCAGCAGTTACTCGAGCCAGGGCAATCAGCCCCAGCATTTT	CASSYSSQGNQPQHF	TRBV6-5	-	TRBJ1-5	-	15
TGTGCCAGCAGTGGGGGCGGGGGCTCTGGGGCCAACGTCCTGACTTTC	CASSGGGGSGANVLTF	TRBV25-1	TRBD2	TRBJ2-6	few	16
TGCGCCAGCAGACTAGCGGGAGAGATCACAGATACGCAGTATTTT	CASRLAGEITDTQYF	TRBV5-1	TRBD2	TRBJ2-3	-	15
TGTGCCAGCAGTAACGGGGTCTGGGGTGAAAAACTGTTTTTT	CASSNGVWGEKLFF	TRBV6-5	-	TRBJ1-4	-	14
TGTGCCAGCAGTGGATCTAGCGGGAACTACGAGCAGTACTTC	CASSGSSGNYEQYF	TRBV2	TRBD2	TRBJ2-7	-	14
TGTGCCAGCAGTTTCGCCCGGGGACAGCCGTTATCCTACGAGCAGTACTTC	CASSFARGQPLSYEQYF	TRBV28	TRBD1	TRBJ2-7	-	17
TGCAGCGCAATCGGACAGGGGAACACTGAAGCTTTCTTT	CSAIGQGNTEAFF	TRBV29-1	TRBD1	TRBJ1-1	-	13
TGTGCCAGCAGAATACCAGGGGGCGATTACGAGCAGTACTTC	CASRIPGGDYEQYF	TRBV6-6	TRBD1	TRBJ2-7	-	14
TGTGCCAGCCCCAACTACCACGAGCAGTACTTC	CASPNYHEQYF	TRBV27	-	TRBJ2-7	-	11
TGTGCCAGCAGCTTACGGGACAGGGGTAGCAATCAGCCCCAGCATTTT	CASSLRDRGSNQPQHF	TRBV7-8	TRBD1	TRBJ1-5	-	16
TGTTCCAGCAGCTCCCCCGGAGAGAACACTGAAGCTTTCTTT	CSSSSPGENTEAFF	TRBV7-9	-	TRBJ1-1	-	14
TGTGCCAGCAGCCAAGATGGGACTAGCGGTAGTAATACGCAGTATTTT	CASSQDGTSGSNTQYF	TRBV4-2	TRBD2	TRBJ2-3	-	16
TGTGCCAGCAGTGAAAATCTAGCGGGAGTTGGAAATGAGCAGTTCTTC	CASSENLAGVGNEQFF	TRBV6-1	TRBD2	TRBJ2-1	-	16
TGCGCCAGCAGCCAGTCGACAGGGGGCTTCTATGGCTACACCTTC	CASSQSTGGFYGYTF	TRBV4-1	TRBD1	TRBJ1-2	-	15
TGTGCCAGCAGCCGAGGGACTTTGGAGACCCAGTACTTC	CASSRGTLETQYF	TRBV14	-	TRBJ2-5	-	13
TGTGCCAGTAGTCACCCGACAGGGGCCTACAATGAGCAGTTCTTC	CASSHPTGAYNEQFF	TRBV19	TRBD1	TRBJ2-1	-	15
TGTGCCAGCAGTTGGACTAGCGGAACAGGCGAGCAGTTCTTC	CASSWTSGTGEQFF	TRBV6-5	TRBD2	TRBJ2-1	-	14